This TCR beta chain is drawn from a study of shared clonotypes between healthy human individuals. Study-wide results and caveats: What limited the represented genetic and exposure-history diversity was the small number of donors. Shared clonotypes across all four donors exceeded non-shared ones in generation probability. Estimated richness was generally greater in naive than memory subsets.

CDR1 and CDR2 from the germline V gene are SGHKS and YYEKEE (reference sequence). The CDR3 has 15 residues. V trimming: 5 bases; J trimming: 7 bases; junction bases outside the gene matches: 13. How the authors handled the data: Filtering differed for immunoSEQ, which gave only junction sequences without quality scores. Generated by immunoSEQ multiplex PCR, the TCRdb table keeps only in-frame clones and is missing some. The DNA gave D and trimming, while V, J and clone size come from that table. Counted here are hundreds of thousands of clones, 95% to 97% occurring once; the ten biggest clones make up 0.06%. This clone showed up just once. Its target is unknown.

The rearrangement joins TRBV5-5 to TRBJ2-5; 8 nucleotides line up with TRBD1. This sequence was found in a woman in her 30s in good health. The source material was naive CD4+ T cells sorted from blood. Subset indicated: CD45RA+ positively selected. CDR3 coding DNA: TGTGCCAGCAGAACCCGGGCAGGGGGGACAGGGACCCAGTACTTC. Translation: CASRTRAGGTGTQYF.